The rows below give T cell receptor beta chains drawn from one sample of a study of T cells expressing NK-cell markers. TCRdb reprocessed the 5' RACE reads and stores each CDR3 protein as one record, lacking DNA. Seen in this sample are about 380,000 distinct CDR3 sequences; the ten most common clones hold about 5.2%. Source material: blood T cells: a sorted CD56 or NKG2C T cell subset, CD4+ or CD8+ T cells, or bulk PBMC T cells (not recorded which). Receptor source: a man aged 18 to 69 in good health. Each CDR3 is given with its conserved first and last residue. The order of the fields is J gene, V gene, CDR3 protein.

TRBJ2-7 TRBV12-3/TRBV12-4 CASSPNRGITLWDEQYF
TRBJ2-5 TRBV24-1 CATSEHREADQMKTQYF
TRBJ1-2 TRBV7-9 CASSTGEGGYTF
TRBJ2-3 TRBV12-3/TRBV12-4 CASSSRGPSTDTQYF
TRBJ2-5 TRBV4-2 CASSQEGSSGGAGEKETQYF
TRBJ2-2 TRBV9 CASSVTGSGELFF
TRBJ2-5 TRBV5-5 CASSLLGVETQYF
TRBJ2-3 TRBV28 CASIESRGSSTDTQYF
TRBJ2-6 TRBV27 CASSSRTGANVLTF
TRBJ1-2 TRBV6-5 CASSYFRGSTYGYTF
TRBJ2-3 TRBV21-1 CASSKGIGGALTDTQYF
TRBJ2-5 TRBV19 CASRRLAGEETQYF
TRBJ1-1 TRBV5-5 CASSLAAYTEAFF
TRBJ2-5 TRBV12-3/TRBV12-4 CASSSALAGDQETQYF
TRBJ2-1 TRBV3-1 CASSQVGNEQFF
TRBJ2-1 TRBV27 CASSRRRQGSYNEQFF
TRBJ1-3 TRBV6-1 CASRGVGGAFGNTIYF
TRBJ1-2 TRBV3-1 CASSPINADRYTF
TRBJ2-5 TRBV12-5 CASGSGTYQETQYF
TRBJ2-7 TRBV5-1 CASALGTSSYEQYF